These T cell receptor beta chains were read from a single sample in a study of blood T cell repertoires in COVID-19. Here immunoSEQ multiplex PCR was the method, and the copy in TCRdb shows in-frame clones only, minus some. The table lists roughly 52,000 clones, approximately 82% of them singletons. Material: peripheral blood. These receptors were taken from a human donor in a cohort sampled during active or convalescent COVID-19. The CDR3 runs from the conserved cysteine through the conserved F or W. Each record gives: clone size, D gene, J gene, V gene, CDR3 protein, CDR3 DNA. A D gene is named only where the DNA matches it firmly. A row's size may be missing; if present it is once, few, many or a size class.

-	-	TRBJ1-2	TRBV29-1	CSVHREEDGYTF	TGCAGCGTCCACAGGGAAGAAGATGGCTACACCTTC
-	-	TRBJ1-2	TRBV5-1	CASSSGRGGLGYGYTF	TGCGCCAGCAGCAGCGGGCGCGGGGGTCTTGGCTATGGCTACACCTTC
-	-	TRBJ1-2	TRBV2	CASSARDYGYTF	TGTGCCAGCAGTGCCAGGGACTATGGCTACACCTTC
-	TRBD1	TRBJ2-3	TRBV9	CASSVIGRGPTDTQYF	TGTGCCAGCAGCGTAATCGGCAGGGGGCCCACAGATACGCAGTATTTT
-	TRBD1	TRBJ2-7	TRBV13	CASSSRTGYSYEQYF	TGTGCCAGCAGCTCAAGGACAGGTTACTCCTACGAGCAGTACTTC
-	-	TRBJ1-5	TRBV4-1	CASSWGPGQPQHF	TGCGCCAGCAGTTGGGGCCCAGGACAGCCCCAGCATTTT
once	TRBD1	TRBJ2-7	TRBV11-2	CASSPLLQGALGEQYF	TGTGCCAGCAGCCCCCTTTTACAGGGGGCATTGGGCGAGCAGTACTTC
-	-	TRBJ1-1	TRBV5-1	CASSLGTSTEAFF	TGCGCCAGCAGCTTGGGGACTTCGACTGAAGCTTTCTTT
-	-	TRBJ1-5	TRBV30	CAWNGGGNQPQHF	TGTGCCTGGAACGGGGGGGGCAATCAGCCCCAGCATTTT
-	TRBD2	TRBJ2-5	TRBV6-2/TRBV6-3	CASSEGLAVETQYF	TGTGCCAGCAGTGAGGGACTAGCTGTCGAGACCCAGTACTTC
-	TRBD2	TRBJ2-1	TRBV4-1	CASSLRTSGVGNEQFF	TGCGCCAGCAGCTTAAGGACTAGCGGGGTAGGTAATGAGCAGTTCTTC
-	-	TRBJ2-7	TRBV9	CASSPNFGTFSYEQYF	TGTGCCAGCAGCCCCAACTTTGGGACATTCTCCTACGAGCAGTACTTC
-	-	TRBJ2-7	TRBV7-2	CASSLTLGPRFYEQYF	TGTGCCAGCAGCCTCACCCTGGGGCCCAGGTTCTACGAGCAGTACTTC
-	TRBD1	TRBJ2-1	TRBV28	CASSSTGQGYNEQFF	TGTGCCAGCAGTTCTACGGGACAGGGTTACAATGAGCAGTTCTTC
-	TRBD1	TRBJ1-5	TRBV5-1	CASSTGQDSNQPQHF	TGCGCCAGCAGCACCGGACAGGACTCGAATCAGCCCCAGCATTTT
-	TRBD2	TRBJ2-7	TRBV6-4	CASSDQRGGRLGYEQYF	TGTGCCAGCAGTGACCAGCGGGGGGGTCGATTGGGCTACGAGCAGTACTTC
-	-	TRBJ1-1	TRBV5-5	CASSLDRNTEAFF	TGTGCCAGCAGCTTGGACAGAAACACTGAAGCTTTCTTT
once	-	TRBJ1-5	TRBV4-3	CASSQDAVLNQPQHF	TGCGCCAGCAGCCAAGATGCCGTGCTAAATCAGCCCCAGCATTTT
-	-	TRBJ1-5	TRBV19	CASSIFRINQPQHF	TGTGCCAGTAGTATCTTCAGAATAAATCAGCCCCAGCATTTT
-	-	TRBJ1-1	TRBV11-2	CASSYWAPAQKIGNTEAFF	TGTGCCAGCAGCTATTGGGCGCCGGCACAGAAAATCGGGAACACTGAAGCTTTCTTT
-	-	TRBJ1-5	TRBV3-1/TRBV3-2	CASSPGDNQPQHF	TGTGCCAGCAGTCCAGGGGACAATCAGCCCCAGCATTTT
-	-	TRBJ1-1	TRBV5-6	CASSLARGKNTEAFF	TGTGCCAGCAGCTTGGCCCGCGGAAAGAACACTGAAGCTTTCTTT
-	-	TRBJ1-1	TRBV4-3	CASSQDWTAGDTEAFF	TGCGCCAGCAGCCAAGATTGGACAGCCGGAGACACTGAAGCTTTCTTT
-	TRBD2	TRBJ2-5	TRBV10-3	CAISEPSSGLGETQYF	TGTGCCATCAGTGAGCCTTCTAGCGGTCTCGGGGAGACCCAGTACTTC
-	-	TRBJ1-5	TRBV19	CASSIEAAGLSNQPQHF	TGTGCCAGTAGTATAGAAGCGGCAGGACTCAGCAATCAGCCCCAGCATTTT
-	-	TRBJ1-3	TRBV6-5	CASRPPDLFNTIYF	TGTGCCAGCAGACCCCCAGACTTGTTTAACACCATATATTTT
-	-	TRBJ1-2	TRBV7-8	CASSLGGGYGYTF	TGTGCCAGCAGCTTAGGGGGGGGTTATGGCTACACCTTC
-	TRBD1	TRBJ2-7	TRBV10-2	CASRPGQGLDEQYF	TGCGCCAGCAGACCAGGACAGGGTCTAGACGAGCAGTACTTC
-	-	TRBJ2-1	TRBV4-3	CASSQDSRAGNEQFF	TGCGCCAGCAGCCAAGATAGCCGCGCGGGGAATGAGCAGTTCTTC
-	TRBD2	TRBJ2-1	TRBV19	CASTRDYYNEQFF	TGTGCCAGTACCCGGGACTATTACAATGAGCAGTTCTTC
-	-	TRBJ1-1	TRBV12-3/TRBV12-4	CASTRRGEAFF	TGTGCCAGCACCAGGAGGGGTGAAGCTTTCTTT
-	TRBD1	TRBJ2-3	TRBV12-5	CASRTGTTDTQYF	TGTGCTAGTAGGACAGGGACAACAGATACGCAGTATTTT
once	TRBD2	TRBJ2-1	TRBV19	CASSRSSGGAEQFF	TGTGCCAGTAGTCGTTCTAGCGGGGGGGCTGAGCAGTTCTTC
-	TRBD1	TRBJ2-2	TRBV11-1	CASSRGQGALTGELFF	TGTGCCAGCAGCCGCGGACAGGGGGCCTTGACCGGGGAGCTGTTTTTT
-	-	TRBJ1-5	TRBV6-1	CASSEIEAGNQPQHF	TGTGCCAGCAGTGAAATCGAAGCGGGCAATCAGCCCCAGCATTTT
once	TRBD1	TRBJ2-1	TRBV19	CASSQKGARGDNEQFF	TGTGCCAGTAGTCAGAAGGGGGCAAGAGGGGACAATGAGCAGTTCTTC
-	-	TRBJ1-2	TRBV18	CASSPPQERYYGYTF	TGTGCCAGCTCACCACCACAAGAGAGGTACTATGGCTACACCTTC
-	-	TRBJ1-4	TRBV6-6	CASSGDRQNEKLFF	TGTGCCAGCAGTGGCGACAGACAGAATGAAAAACTGTTTTTT
-	TRBD1	TRBJ2-7	TRBV6-6	CASTKQGTYEQYF	TGTGCCAGCACCAAACAGGGGACCTACGAGCAGTACTTC
-	-	TRBJ1-6	TRBV2	CASNQGPSSYNSPLHF	TGTGCCAGCAATCAGGGCCCGAGCTCCTATAATTCACCCCTCCACTTT
-	TRBD1	TRBJ2-7	TRBV2	CASSGLRTGPYEQYF	TGTGCCAGCAGTGGTTTAAGGACAGGGCCCTACGAGCAGTACTTC
once	TRBD1	TRBJ1-2	TRBV18	CASSSSRDRGTNYGYTF	TGTGCCAGCTCATCGTCCCGGGACAGGGGAACTAACTATGGCTACACCTTC
-	-	TRBJ2-4	TRBV5-1	CASRPSDSVAKNIQYF	TGCGCCAGCAGGCCCTCAGACAGCGTAGCCAAAAACATTCAGTACTTC
once	-	TRBJ1-2	TRBV11-2	CASSLPQAGGDGYTF	TGTGCCAGCAGCTTACCCCAAGCCGGGGGAGATGGCTACACCTTC
-	-	TRBJ2-7	TRBV7-9	CASSRREWLSYEQYF	TGTGCCAGCAGCCGCCGGGAGTGGCTCTCCTACGAGCAGTACTTC
-	TRBD2	TRBJ2-4	TRBV19	CASSHRLAGVKNIQYF	TGTGCCAGTAGCCACAGACTAGCGGGGGTTAAAAACATTCAGTACTTC
-	TRBD1	TRBJ2-7	TRBV25-1	CASSEGQANSYEQYF	TGTGCCAGCAGTGAGGGACAGGCGAACTCCTACGAGCAGTACTTC
-	TRBD2	TRBJ2-5	TRBV18	CASSPGPLAGLQETQYF	TGTGCCAGCTCACCCGGGCCACTAGCGGGGCTCCAAGAGACCCAGTACTTC
-	TRBD1	TRBJ2-1	TRBV24-1	CATSDSGQGSGNEQFF	TGTGCCACCAGTGATTCGGGACAGGGGTCCGGCAATGAGCAGTTCTTC
-	TRBD1	TRBJ2-7	TRBV7-9	CASSPTGGGEQYF	TGTGCCAGCAGCCCAACAGGGGGCGGCGAGCAGTACTTC
-	-	TRBJ1-1	TRBV5-6	CASSLLRGNTEAFF	TGTGCCAGCAGCCTACTCAGGGGAAACACTGAAGCTTTCTTT